This record covers a single TCR beta chain. Produced via immunoSEQ multiplex PCR; TCRdb's table is partial and in-frame only. The sample carries around 40,000 clones, about 90% recorded once. This sample is drawn from a study of T cells after posttransplantation cyclophosphamide. Cyclophosphamide on days +3 and +4 followed busulfan-fludarabine conditioning and a marrow graft. The TCR was taken from a male patient between 55 and 70 years old who received an allogeneic stem cell transplant from a related donor and was CMV-positive. The T cells may come from the graft donor. The source was PBMCs, collected about 60 days after allogeneic stem cell transplant with posttransplant cyclophosphamide.

CDR3 sequence: CASSPQGTSIEQYF. Written as DNA, the CDR3 is TGTGCCAGCTCACCCCAGGGCACCAGTATCGAGCAGTACTTC. The chain joins TRBV18 to TRBJ2-7, with D possibly TRBD1 on 5 matching bases. Germline CDR1 reads KGHSH; CDR2 reads LQKENI. Deletions cut 3 bases from V and 6 bases from J, with 15 bases between. The CDR3 runs 14 residues.